This TCR beta chain was sequenced during a study of cytomegalovirus exposure and HLA in healthy donors. Study-wide background: An analysis done earlier identified 95 million to 140 million unique TCR beta sequences from 200 million or so T cells. General observations from the study: The authors assumed roughly uniform sequencing depth across donors for presence/absence analyses. Excluded were some V segments that proved indistinguishable, including TRBV6-2 and TRBV6-3. Accurate predictions that matched the HLA-A and HLA-B alleles of most subjects were reportedly made from TCR beta sequences.

As for this clone: Its target is unknown.

Germline V CDR1 and CDR2: MDHEN, SYDVKM. CDR3 length equals 15 residues. Vbeta (60) and Jbeta (13) primers were used in the PCR. Clones were sequenced by immunoSEQ multiplex PCR, and TCRdb holds only the in-frame ones, with some missing. The table has about 190,000 clones, 85% seen once; the top ten hold 1%. The V call is TRBV28, the J call TRBJ2-5; 7 nucleotides match TRBD1. With the DNA end fitting TRBJ2-7 better, the J assignment may be wrong. Sequencing was done on a sample of PBMCs. This receptor was taken from a boy aged 2 to 10 in good health and CMV-seronegative. The CDR3 coding sequence is TGTGCCAGCAGTTCGCGACAGGGCATAGCCTACGAGCAGTACTTC. It encodes CASSSRQGIAYEQYF.